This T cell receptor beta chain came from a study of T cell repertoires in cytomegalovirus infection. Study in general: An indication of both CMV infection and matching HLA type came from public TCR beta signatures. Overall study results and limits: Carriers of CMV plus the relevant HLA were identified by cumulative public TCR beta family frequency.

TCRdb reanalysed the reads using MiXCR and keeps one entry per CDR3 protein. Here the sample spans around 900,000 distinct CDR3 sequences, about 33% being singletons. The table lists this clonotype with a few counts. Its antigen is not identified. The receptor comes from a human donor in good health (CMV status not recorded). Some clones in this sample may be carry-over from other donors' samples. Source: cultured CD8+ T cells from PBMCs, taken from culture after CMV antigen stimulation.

The CDR3 is CASSHIQEDKNIQYF. In DNA form, the CDR3 reads TGCGCCAGCAGCCATATACAGGAGGACAAAAACATTCAGTACTTC. This chain links TRBV4-1 with TRBJ2-4, with D perhaps TRBD1 or TRBD2 (5 bases each). Trimming removed 3 bases from V and 3 bases from J, with 12 bases in between. There are 15 residues in the CDR3. In germline, CDR1 is MGHRA, CDR2 YSYEKL.